This entry is about one T cell receptor beta chain. The antigen remains undetermined. This specimen comes from a study of response to subunit inactivated influenza vaccine. Whole-study findings and limits: Each seasonal influenza vaccination, the authors suggested, recruits few new T cells.

TCRdb reprocessed the RT-PCR reads with MiXCR, giving one entry per CDR3 protein. The repertoire holds around 650,000 distinct CDR3 sequences, with roughly 14% as singletons. This receptor was taken from a man aged 50-59 years who received an inactivated influenza vaccine. The sequencing here drew on PBMCs from blood, taken approximately 12 days after vaccination.

The CDR3 spells CASSLPSGGYNEQFF. The CDR3 nucleotides are TGTGCCAGCAGCCTCCCTAGCGGGGGCTACAATGAGCAGTTCTTC. This chain connects TRBV3-1 to TRBJ2-1; 10 bases are shared with TRBD2. CDR3 size: 15 residues. Trimming took 4 bases from V and 3 from J; bases not matched to a gene: 3. The germline V gene encodes CDR1 LGHDT and CDR2 YNNKEL (reference sequence).